This T cell receptor beta chain was obtained from a study of blood T cell repertoires in COVID-19. Sequenced by immunoSEQ multiplex PCR; TCRdb stores in-frame clones only, minus some. The sample has 150,000 to 200,000 clones, approximately 92% seen once; the top ten hold over 3.5%. The source material was peripheral blood. The TCR originated in a woman aged 50 to 65 with acute or convalescent COVID-19.

CDR3 coding DNA: TGCGCCAGCAGCTTGGACGGCGGCGGGGCCAACGTCCTGACTTTC. It codes for CASSLDGGGANVLTF. The rearrangement uses TRBV5-1 and TRBJ2-6; D is uncertain. The CDR3 runs 15 residues. The V end lost 0 bases, the J end lost 4 bases, and 8 bases lay between the germline ends. The V gene's germline CDR1 is SGHRS and CDR2 YFSETQ.